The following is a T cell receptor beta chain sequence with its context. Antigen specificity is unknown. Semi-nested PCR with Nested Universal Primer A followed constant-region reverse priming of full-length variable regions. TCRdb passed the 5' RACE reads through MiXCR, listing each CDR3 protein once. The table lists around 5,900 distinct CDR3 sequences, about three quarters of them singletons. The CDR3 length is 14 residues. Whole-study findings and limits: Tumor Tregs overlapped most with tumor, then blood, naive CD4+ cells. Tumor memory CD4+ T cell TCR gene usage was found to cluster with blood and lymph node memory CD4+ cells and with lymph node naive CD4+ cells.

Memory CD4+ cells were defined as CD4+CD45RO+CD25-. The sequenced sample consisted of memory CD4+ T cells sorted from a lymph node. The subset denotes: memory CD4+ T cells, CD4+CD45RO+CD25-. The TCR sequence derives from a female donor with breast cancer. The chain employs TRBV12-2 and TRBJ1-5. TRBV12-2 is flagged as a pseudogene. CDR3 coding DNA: TGCGCAAGTCGCTCACCGTGGTTGTTTCAGCCCCAGCATTTT. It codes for CASRSPWLFQPQHF.